Following are 25 T cell receptor beta chains from one sample sequenced in a study of T cell responses to AZD1222 COVID-19 vaccine. The protocol was immunoSEQ multiplex PCR, while the TCRdb copy is restricted to in-frame clones and leaves out a portion. Among fewer than 200,000 clones, roughly nine tenths were seen once, and the ten largest hold approximately 1.9%. The sample was peripheral blood, taken on day 0 of AZD1222 vaccination. The source is an adult in good health.

The chain recombines TRBV4-1 with TRBJ1-2; D is undetermined. V was clipped by 0 bases and J by 4 bases, with 9 bases between them. The CDR3 sequence is 14 residues long. The germline gives CDR1 MGHRA, CDR2 YSYEKL. The CDR3 region is CASSQDPGVYGYTF. The CDR3 coding sequence is TGCGCCAGCAGCCAAGATCCGGGAGTCTATGGCTACACCTTC.

The chain links TRBV29-1 to TRBJ1-2, with D possibly being TRBD1 (5 bases). The CDR3 is made up of 11 amino acids. Trimming shortened V by 7 bases and J by 6 bases, and 12 bases separated the two germline ends. CDR1 and CDR2 from the germline V gene are SQVTM and ANQGSEA. The CDR3 coding sequence is TGCAGCGAAGGCCGGGGGGATGGCTACACCTTC. It specifies CSEGRGDGYTF.

The V gene is TRBV6-1, the J gene TRBJ1-5, with a weak D call TRBD1 (6 bases). The CDR3 spans 15 residues. CDR1 and CDR2 from the germline V gene are MNHNS and SASEGT. The V end was cut by 2 bases, the J end by 7 bases, with 15 bases between. CDR3 sequence (DNA): TGTGCCAGCAGTGAAATGCTTCTACAGGGACAGCCCCAGCATTTT. Its translation is CASSEMLLQGQPQHF.

V usage is TRBV27 and J usage is TRBJ2-5; TRBD1 is a possible D gene (5 bases). V dropped 2 bases and J dropped 1 base, with 8 bases sitting between them. The CDR3 totals 14 residues. The germline CDR1 and CDR2 sequences are MNHEY and SMNVEV (reference sequence). The CDR3 protein is CASSLLGLQETQYF. CDR3 sequence (DNA): TGTGCCAGCAGTTTACTGGGGCTCCAAGAGACCCAGTACTTC.

The V gene is TRBV19, the J gene TRBJ1-2; D unresolved. Trimming removed 3 bases at V and 8 bases at J, with 10 bases between. Germline loops: CDR1 LNHDA, CDR2 SQIVND (reference sequence). The CDR3 has 12 residues. The CDR3 loop reads CASSISGRGYTF. The CDR3 nucleotides are TGTGCCAGTAGTATTTCTGGACGGGGCTACACCTTC.

The V call is TRBV27, the J call TRBJ2-2, with 9 bases aligning to TRBD1. V was clipped by 2 bases and J by 4 bases; unmatched bases: 2. CDR1 MNHEY and CDR2 SMNVEV come from the germline V gene (reference sequence). The CDR3 is made up of 15 amino acids. The CDR3 region is CASSLRDRVTGELFF. CDR3 nucleotide sequence: TGTGCCAGCAGTTTAAGGGACAGGGTCACCGGGGAGCTGTTTTTT.

This clone has more than one count but fewer than ten. The CDR3 DNA reads as TGTGCCAGCAGTTATTCTGGCGGGGGGCATAATGAGCAGTTCTTC. Protein sequence: CASSYSGGGHNEQFF. The V gene is TRBV28, the J gene TRBJ2-1, with 8 positions matching TRBD2. The V gene end was trimmed by 4 bases and the J gene end by 7 bases; junction bases not matched to a gene: 9. This CDR3 spans 15 amino acids. Germline loops: CDR1 MDHEN, CDR2 SYDVKM. Complete variable domain (other parts from reference TRBV28 and TRBJ2-1): DVKVTQSSRYLVKRTGEKVFLECVQDMDHENMFWYRQDPGLGLRLIYFSYDVKMKEKGDIPEGYSVSREKKERFSLILESASTNQTSMYLCASSYSGGGHNEQFFGPGTRLTVL.

The J gene is TRBJ1-1, the V gene TRBV5-5, with D tentatively TRBD1 (5 bases). CDR1 is SGHKS, CDR2 YYEKEE, per germline (reference sequence). The CDR3 spans 17 residues. Deletions cut 1 base from V and 3 bases from J, with 19 bases between. The CDR3 sequence: CASSLNRWGFEHTEAFF. DNA of the CDR3: TGTGCCAGCAGCTTGAACCGGTGGGGGTTCGAACACACTGAAGCTTTCTTT.

The chain uses TRBV10-3 and TRBJ2-3; tentatively, D is TRBD1 or TRBD2 (5 bases each). The CDR3 is 14 amino acids. Trimming took 8 bases from V and 5 from J, leaving 17 bases between them. Germline-derived CDR1 and CDR2 are ENHRY and SYGVKD. CDR3 sequence: CAISLGTGLDTQYF. DNA for the CDR3: TGTGCCATCTCTTTGGGGACGGGATTAGATACGCAGTATTTT.

This clone was seen just once. The chain uses TRBV6-4 and TRBJ2-3; unclear D gene. V gave up 7 bases and J gave up 0 bases, with 11 bases separating them. The CDR3 is 14 amino acids. Germline V gene lookup returns CDR1 MRHNA and CDR2 SNTAGT. This CDR3 reads CASISPLSTDTQYF. In DNA, the CDR3 is TGTGCCAGCATATCTCCTCTTAGCACAGATACGCAGTATTTT.

The chain links TRBV9 to TRBJ1-4, with a weak D call TRBD1 (6 bases). Between the trimmed V and J ends, which lost 2 bases and 5 bases, there was a span of 13 bases. The CDR3 length is 15 residues. Germline CDR1 reads SGDLS; CDR2 reads YYNGEE. The CDR3, as DNA: TGTGCCAGCAGCGTTAAGGACAGTGTGAATGAAAAACTGTTTTTT. Translating it yields CASSVKDSVNEKLFF.

This clone was picked up a small number of times. The genes are TRBV6-2 or TRBV6-3 and TRBJ1-5, with D perhaps TRBD1 (6 bases). The germline CDR1 and CDR2 sequences are MNHEY and SVGEGT. This CDR3 spans 17 amino acids. The V end was cut by 2 bases, the J end by 4 bases, with 18 bases between. In DNA, the CDR3 is TGTGCCAGCAGTTACGGCCGACAGGCGGGGGGTAATCAGCCCCAGCATTTT. It encodes CASSYGRQAGGNQPQHF.

This rearrangement joins TRBV7-9 to TRBJ1-5; TRBD1 matches 7 bases. This CDR3 has 14 residues. The V gene's germline CDR1 is SEHNR and CDR2 FQNEAQ (reference sequence). V dropped 5 bases and J dropped 6; count of bases not matched to a gene: 7. The CDR3 DNA is TGTGCCAGCAGCCCAGGGGGAATCGGTCAGCCCCAGCATTTT. Its translation is CASSPGGIGQPQHF. The complete variable domain, with remaining parts taken from reference TRBV7-9 and TRBJ1-5, reads DTGVSQNPRHKITKRGQNVTFRCDPISEHNRLYWYRQTLGQGPEFLTYFQNEAQLEKSRLLSDRFSAERPKGSFSTLEIQRTEQGDSAMYLCASSPGGIGQPQHFGDGTRLSIL.

This chain uses TRBV5-5 with TRBJ2-7; TRBD1 is a possible D gene (6 bases). The CDR3 runs 14 residues. Germline CDR1 reads SGHKS; CDR2 reads YYEKEE (reference sequence). V was trimmed by 0 bases and J by 0 bases, leaving 7 bases between them. The CDR3 protein is CASSLAGHSYEQYF. As DNA, the CDR3 is TGTGCCAGCAGCTTGGCGGGACACTCCTACGAGCAGTACTTC.

V is TRBV5-1 and J is TRBJ2-5; D gene uncertain. Per the germline V gene, CDR1 is SGHRS and CDR2 is YFSETQ. The CDR3 has 14 amino acids. V was clipped by 1 base and J by 1 base, with 8 bases between them. CDR3 loop: CASSLRSSQETQYF. Written as DNA, the CDR3 is TGCGCCAGCAGCTTGAGGTCCTCCCAAGAGACCCAGTACTTC.

The chain couples TRBV27 to TRBJ2-1, with 7 nucleotides matching TRBD2. Per germline, CDR1 MNHEY and CDR2 SMNVEV (reference sequence). With 5 bases clipped from V and 4 bases from J, the junction kept 5 bases outside the gene matches. This CDR3 contains 14 residues. The CDR3 spells CASSQGLQYNEQFF. The CDR3 bases are TGTGCCAGCAGTCAGGGACTACAATACAATGAGCAGTTCTTC.

The chain links TRBV18 to TRBJ2-2; 11 bases map to TRBD1. CDR3 length: 19 amino acids. Looked up from germline, CDR1 is KGHSH and CDR2 is LQKENI. The V and J ends lost 2 bases and 2 bases, in that order; junction bases with no gene match: 10. CDR3 sequence: CASSPVISGQGANTGELFF. CDR3 nucleotides: TGTGCCAGCTCACCAGTAATATCTGGACAGGGGGCCAACACCGGGGAGCTGTTTTTT.

The CDR3 DNA sequence: TGTGCCAGCAGTGCCCAACGAGTGTCGAACACTGAAGCTTTCTTT. Amino acid sequence: CASSAQRVSNTEAFF. The chain couples TRBV6-2 or TRBV6-3 to TRBJ1-1; D is unclear. The CDR3 has 15 amino acids. V was shortened by 5 bases and J by 1 base, with 14 bases between the two germline ends. The germline gives CDR1 MNHEY, CDR2 SVGEGT.

This chain uses TRBV10-3 with TRBJ2-2; D remains unclear. Between the trimmed V and J ends, which lost 4 bases and 5 bases, there was a span of 14 bases. CDR1 is ENHRY and CDR2 is SYGVKD in the germline V gene. The CDR3 spans 15 residues. CDR3 region: CAISVGVPETGELFF. The DNA of the CDR3 is TGTGCCATCAGTGTGGGTGTCCCCGAGACCGGGGAGCTGTTTTTT.

In DNA, the CDR3 is TGTGCCAGCAGTGCCCGGGACATCTATGGCTACACCTTC. It yields the protein CASSARDIYGYTF. This chain connects TRBV6-6 to TRBJ1-2; tentatively, D is TRBD1 (6 bases). CDR1 is MNHNY, CDR2 SVGAGI, per germline (reference sequence). CDR3 length: 13 amino acids. V was clipped by 5 bases and J by 4 bases, with 11 bases between them.

This chain connects TRBV19 to TRBJ2-1; TRBD2 matches at 10 bases. The CDR3 runs 16 residues. Looked up from germline, CDR1 is LNHDA and CDR2 is SQIVND (reference sequence). Losses at the gene ends were 6 bases for V and 7 bases for J; bases not matched to a gene: 12. The CDR3 region has the DNA TGTGCCAGTAGAAGGCCTAGCGGGGGCCCGGGGAATGAGCAGTTCTTC. It codes for CASRRPSGGPGNEQFF.

The J gene is TRBJ1-2, the V gene TRBV29-1; no definite D call. Germline V lookup: CDR1 SQVTM, CDR2 ANQGSEA. The V end lost 0 bases, the J end lost 8 bases, and 1 base lay between the germline ends. The CDR3 sequence is 9 residues long. Here the CDR3 DNA reads TGCAGCGTTGAAGAGGGCTACACCTTC. Its translation: CSVEEGYTF.

The CDR3 here is CASSDPLGEAFF. CDR3 sequence (DNA): TGTGCCAGCAGTGACCCCTTAGGTGAAGCTTTCTTT. The V gene is TRBV6-2 or TRBV6-3, the J gene TRBJ1-1; no firm D call. Trimming stripped 5 bases from V and 7 bases from J, with 11 bases between. The CDR3 sequence is 12 residues long. Germline values: CDR1 MNHEY, CDR2 SVGEGT.

The chain uses TRBV5-1 and TRBJ2-3, with D possibly being TRBD1 or TRBD2 (5 bases each). The V gene lost 0 bases and the J gene lost 1 base, with 9 bases spanning the gap. Germline CDR1 is SGHRS and CDR2 is YFSETQ. This CDR3 spans 15 amino acids. CDR3 in amino acids: CASSLGGGGTDTQYF. The CDR3 DNA follows: TGCGCCAGCAGCTTGGGTGGGGGAGGCACAGATACGCAGTATTTT.

This rearrangement joins TRBV7-3 to TRBJ2-1, with TRBD2 matching over 9 bases. The CDR3 length is 15 residues. CDR1 is SGHTA, CDR2 FQGTGA, per germline. The J segment lost 6 bases and the V segment lost 1 base, leaving 4 bases of the junction unmatched. CDR3 sequence: CASSLRLAGFNEQFF. The CDR3, as DNA: TGTGCCAGCAGCTTAAGGCTAGCGGGGTTCAATGAGCAGTTCTTC.